These 26 T cell receptor beta chains originate from one sample sequenced in a study of cytomegalovirus exposure and HLA in healthy donors. This table comes from immunoSEQ multiplex PCR, and its TCRdb copy is limited to in-frame clones, with some not included. The sample comprises about 120,000 clones, 88% of which are singletons, and around 6% rests with the top ten. Sequencing was carried out using PBMCs. The source of these receptors is a woman aged 18-29 years in good health and CMV-seropositive.

This chain uses TRBV27 with TRBJ2-1, with 9 bases lining up with TRBD2. Germline CDR1 and CDR2: MNHEY and SMNVEV (reference sequence). The CDR3 consists of 13 residues. After removal of 5 bases from V and 8 bases from J, the junction contained 4 bases not matched to a gene. The CDR3 is CASSHSGRYEQFF. DNA for the CDR3: TGTGCCAGCAGTCACAGCGGGAGGTATGAGCAGTTCTTC.

J is TRBJ2-7 and V is TRBV30; 9 nucleotides match TRBD1. The germline V gene encodes CDR1 GTSNPN and CDR2 SVGIG (reference sequence). CDR3 length: 14 amino acids. V dropped 4 bases and J dropped 4; count of bases not matched to a gene: 8. This CDR3 reads CAWTPGQGPYEQYF. Written as DNA, the CDR3 is TGTGCCTGGACTCCGGGACAGGGTCCTTACGAGCAGTACTTC.

This sequence joins TRBV5-1 and TRBJ2-7; D is ambiguous. V lost 3 bases to trimming and J lost 0 bases, with 10 bases between them. The CDR3 runs 14 residues. The germline V gene has CDR1 SGHRS and CDR2 YFSETQ. Here the CDR3 DNA reads TGCGCCAGCAGCTCCTTAACGGGCTCCTACGAGCAGTACTTC. It codes for CASSSLTGSYEQYF.

The chain's CDR3 is CAWSAGTSVNEQFF. CDR3 DNA sequence: TGTGCCTGGAGCGCCGGGACTAGCGTCAATGAGCAGTTCTTC. V gene TRBV30 combines with J gene TRBJ2-1; the match to TRBD2 covers 10 bases. Losses at the gene ends were 3 bases for V and 6 bases for J; bases not matched to a gene: 5. CDR3 length: 14 amino acids. Per the germline V gene, CDR1 is GTSNPN and CDR2 is SVGIG (reference sequence).

V and J are TRBV9 and TRBJ2-5; TRBD1 matches at 7 bases. With 0 bases clipped from V and 2 bases from J, the junction kept 7 bases outside the gene matches. Germline V gene data show CDR1 as SGDLS and CDR2 as YYNGEE. CDR3 length: 16 amino acids. CDR3 coding DNA: TGTGCCAGCAGCGTAGGCTATAAGACAGGGCAAGAGACCCAGTACTTC. This gives the protein CASSVGYKTGQETQYF.

The rearrangement links TRBV4-1 to TRBJ2-3, with D possibly being TRBD1 (5 bases). The length of the CDR3 is 16 residues. The germline V gene has CDR1 MGHRA and CDR2 YSYEKL. Trimming removed 2 bases at V and 3 bases at J, with 15 bases between. CDR3 region: CASSQKGITRTDTQYF. In DNA form, the CDR3 reads TGCGCCAGCAGCCAAAAGGGGATCACCAGGACAGATACGCAGTATTTT.

The gene calls are TRBV27 and TRBJ1-1; D might be TRBD1 (5 bases). Germline loops: CDR1 MNHEY, CDR2 SMNVEV (reference sequence). This CDR3 is built from 16 residues. The V gene lost 5 bases and the J gene lost 9 bases, with 25 bases spanning the gap. The CDR3 DNA reads TGTGCCAGCAGTCAGGGTCAACGGACGAAAAGAAATCAAGCTTTCTTT. Its translation is CASSQGQRTKRNQAFF.

The rearrangement uses TRBV2 and TRBJ2-1; maybe TRBD1 (6 bases). V lost 6 bases, J lost 10 bases, and 10 bases lay in between. From germline, CDR1 is SNHLY and CDR2 FYNNEI. The CDR3 covers 11 residues. For the CDR3, the DNA is TGTGCCAGCAGATCCGGGACAGAGCAGTTCTTC. Protein sequence: CASRSGTEQFF.

In the case of this clone: The same CDR3 also results from other DNA sequences found in this sample. The chain carries TRBV4-3 and TRBJ1-1; D is perhaps TRBD1 (6 bases). Germline V CDR1 and CDR2: LGHNA, YSLEER. The CDR3 length is 15 residues. The ends were cut back, 5 bases at V and 2 bases at J, with 15 bases in the middle. The CDR3 sequence: CASSKTGQRNTEAFF. In DNA, the CDR3 is TGCGCCAGCAGCAAAACAGGACAGAGAAACACTGAAGCTTTCTTT.

The chain has TRBV6-4 and TRBJ2-2, with D perhaps matching TRBD2 (5 bases). CDR1 is MRHNA and CDR2 is SNTAGT in the germline V gene. Trimming stripped 2 bases from V and 3 bases from J, with 13 bases between. This CDR3 region has 16 residues. CDR3 protein: CASSDPHSGDTGELFF. The CDR3, as DNA: TGTGCCAGCAGTGACCCTCACTCCGGGGACACCGGGGAGCTGTTTTTT.

The V call is TRBV5-1, the J call TRBJ2-7; D is possibly TRBD2 (7 bases). The CDR3 is 15 amino acids. V gave up 2 bases and J gave up 3 bases, with 15 bases separating them. The germline V gene has CDR1 SGHRS and CDR2 YFSETQ. The CDR3 coding sequence is TGCGCCAGCAGCTTTTCTGCAGGGGACTACTACGAGCAGTACTTC. Translating it yields CASSFSAGDYYEQYF.

The chain couples TRBV6-6 to TRBJ2-1; the match to TRBD2 covers 9 bases. Losses at the gene ends were 2 bases for V and 7 bases for J; bases not matched to a gene: 3. Germline CDR1 reads MNHNY; CDR2 reads SVGAGI (reference sequence). There are 14 residues in the CDR3. The CDR3: CASSYRGGGNEQFF. The CDR3, as DNA: TGTGCCAGCAGTTACCGCGGGGGGGGTAATGAGCAGTTCTTC.

V usage is TRBV6-1 and J usage is TRBJ1-1, with 7 bases that match TRBD1. The CDR3 runs to 13 residues. V shed 6 bases and J 4 bases; nucleotides not matched to a gene: 5. The germline V gene has CDR1 MNHNS and CDR2 SASEGT. The CDR3 DNA reads as TGTGCCAGCAGGGGGGACAGCTCCACTGAAGCTTTCTTT. Translating gives CASRGDSSTEAFF.

This sequence joins TRBV30 and TRBJ2-7, with a tentative D call TRBD2 (5 bases). The CDR3 runs to 13 residues. The germline gives CDR1 GTSNPN, CDR2 SVGIG (reference sequence). V lost 3 bases and J lost 3, with 12 bases in between. CDR3 sequence: CAWSLRSGYEQYF. The DNA of the CDR3 is TGTGCCTGGAGCCTAAGGAGCGGCTACGAGCAGTACTTC. The entire variable domain, with the rest obtained from reference TRBV30 and TRBJ2-7, is as follows: SQTIHQWPATLVQPVGSPLSLECTVEGTSNPNLYWYRQAAGRGLQLLFYSVGIGQISSEVPQNLSASRPQDRQFILSSKKLLLSDSGFYLCAWSLRSGYEQYFGPGTRLTVT.

The chain combines TRBV13 with TRBJ2-1, with a tentative D call TRBD1 (7 bases). The CDR3 length is 16 residues. The V end was cut by 5 bases, the J end by 1 base, with 15 bases between. Per germline, CDR1 PRHDT and CDR2 FYEKMQ (reference sequence). CDR3 region: CASSPPTGRSYNEQFF. Here the CDR3 DNA reads TGTGCCAGCAGCCCTCCGACAGGGAGGTCCTACAATGAGCAGTTCTTC.

This sequence joins TRBV7-2 and TRBJ2-5, with 11 bases lining up with TRBD2. Germline loops: CDR1 SGHTA, CDR2 FQGNSA. The V gene end was trimmed by 5 bases and the J gene end by 5 bases; junction bases not matched to a gene: 10. CDR3 size: 16 residues. CDR3 amino acids: CASSRELAGVGETQYF. Here the CDR3 DNA reads TGTGCCAGCAGCCGAGAACTAGCGGGAGTCGGGGAGACCCAGTACTTC.

The rearrangement joins TRBV15 to TRBJ1-3; D not resolved. There are 14 residues in the CDR3. The germline V gene encodes CDR1 LNHNV and CDR2 YYDKDF (reference sequence). Trimming stripped 0 bases from V and 4 bases from J, with 7 bases between. Here the CDR3 DNA reads TGTGCCACCAGCAGAGAGGGTAGCGGAAACACCATATATTTT. Amino acids: CATSREGSGNTIYF.

The chain has TRBV29-1 and TRBJ1-5; TRBD1 agrees at 7 bases. The germline V gene encodes CDR1 SQVTM and CDR2 ANQGSEA. J gave up 7 bases and V 4 bases, and 7 bases lay outside the gene matches. The CDR3 extends over 13 amino acids. DNA of the CDR3: TGCAGCGTTGGGGGACAGAGGAACCAGCCCCAGCATTTT. Its translation: CSVGGQRNQPQHF.

This clone was observed a handful of times. The rearrangement joins TRBV5-4 to TRBJ1-4; D gene ambiguous. This CDR3 spans 16 amino acids. V shed 1 base and J shed 7 bases, with 17 bases lying between them. Germline-derived CDR1 and CDR2 are SGHNT and YYREEE (reference sequence). CDR3 bases: TGTGCCAGCAGCTTGACTGGTAGCAAGGGAGGTGAAAAACTGTTTTTT. It specifies CASSLTGSKGGEKLFF. The complete variable domain, with remaining parts taken from reference TRBV5-4 and TRBJ1-4, reads ETGVTQSPTHLIKTRGQQVTLRCSSQSGHNTVSWYQQALGQGPQFIFQYYREEENGRGNFPPRFSGLQFPNYSSELNVNALELDDSALYLCASSLTGSKGGEKLFFGSGTQLSVL.

The V gene is TRBV18, the J gene TRBJ1-2, with no clear D. There are 13 residues in the CDR3. Germline V CDR1 and CDR2: KGHSH, LQKENI. Trimming took 3 bases from V and 5 from J, leaving 10 bases between them. In DNA, the CDR3 is TGTGCCAGCTCACCGGAGGGCGATTATGGCTACACCTTC. Translating gives CASSPEGDYGYTF.

This clone has a handful of counts. The chain is built from TRBV6-6 and TRBJ2-1; 7 bases match TRBD2. The trim removed 10 bases at V and 4 bases at J, leaving 10 bases unmatched. Looked up from germline, CDR1 is MNHNY and CDR2 is SVGAGI (reference sequence). The CDR3 contains 14 residues. As DNA, the CDR3 is TGTGCCACTCTCCGGGCTAGCGGATACAATGAGCAGTTCTTC. Protein product: CATLRASGYNEQFF.

This chain joins TRBV7-2 and TRBJ2-7; D uncertain. The CDR3 has 12 amino acids. V dropped 2 bases and J dropped 3 bases, with 5 bases sitting between them. Germline V CDR1 and CDR2: SGHTA, FQGNSA. The CDR3 DNA follows: TGTGCCAGCAGCTTACATAGCTACGAGCAGTACTTC. It is translated as CASSLHSYEQYF. Together with reference TRBV7-2 and TRBJ2-7, the CDR3 gives the full variable domain: GAGVSQSPSNKVTEKGKDVELRCDPISGHTALYWYRQSLGQGLEFLIYFQGNSAPDKSGLPSDRFSAERTGGSVSTLTIQRTQQEDSAVYLCASSLHSYEQYFGPGTRLTVT.

The chain employs TRBV6-5 and TRBJ2-5; no reliable D call. The V and J ends lost 6 bases and 5 bases respectively, with 16 bases between them. This CDR3 spans 14 amino acids. The germline V gene has CDR1 MNHEY and CDR2 SVGAGI. The CDR3 bases are TGTGCCAGCAGATTCAAGACTGCGGCGGAGACCCAGTACTTC. It yields the protein CASRFKTAAETQYF.

V gene TRBV7-8 combines with J gene TRBJ2-3, with D maybe TRBD1 (5 bases). Trimming took off 3 bases at V and 6 bases at J, with 16 bases between the two ends. Germline lookup yields CDR1 SGHVS and CDR2 FQNEAQ. The CDR3 consists of 15 residues. CDR3 region: CASSFGQGLKDTQYF. CDR3 nucleotides: TGTGCCAGCAGCTTTGGGCAGGGCTTAAAGGATACGCAGTATTTT.

This chain uses TRBV10-3 with TRBJ1-1, with 7 positions matching TRBD1. V shed 2 bases and J 2 bases; nucleotides not matched to a gene: 2. CDR3 length: 14 amino acids. Looked up from germline, CDR1 is ENHRY and CDR2 is SYGVKD. The DNA of the CDR3 is TGTGCCATCAGTGAGCAGGGGGTTAACACTGAAGCTTTCTTT. Residues: CAISEQGVNTEAFF.

The rearrangement joins TRBV28 to TRBJ1-5; D is unclear. V was trimmed by 0 bases and J by 6 bases, leaving 9 bases between them. The V gene's germline CDR1 is MDHEN and CDR2 SYDVKM. CDR3 size: 14 residues. CDR3 residues: CASSLWQRAQPQHF. The CDR3 nucleotides read TGTGCCAGCAGTTTATGGCAGCGAGCTCAGCCCCAGCATTTT.